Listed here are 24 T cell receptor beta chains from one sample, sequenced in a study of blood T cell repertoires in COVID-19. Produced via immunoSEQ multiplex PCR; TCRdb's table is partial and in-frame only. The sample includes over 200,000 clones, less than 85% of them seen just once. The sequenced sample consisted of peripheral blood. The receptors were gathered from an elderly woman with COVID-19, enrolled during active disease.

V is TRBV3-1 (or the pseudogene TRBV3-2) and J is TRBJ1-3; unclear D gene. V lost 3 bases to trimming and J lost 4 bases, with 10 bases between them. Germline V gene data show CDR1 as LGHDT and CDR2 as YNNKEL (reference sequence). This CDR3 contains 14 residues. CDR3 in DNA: TGTGCCAGCAGCCAGCCAGGTCCAGGAAACACCATATATTTT. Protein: CASSQPGPGNTIYF.

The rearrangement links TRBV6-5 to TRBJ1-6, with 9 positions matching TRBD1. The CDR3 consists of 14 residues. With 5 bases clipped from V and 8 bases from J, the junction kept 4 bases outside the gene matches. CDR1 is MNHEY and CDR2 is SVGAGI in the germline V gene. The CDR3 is CASSPQGAHSPLHF. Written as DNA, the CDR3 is TGTGCCAGCAGTCCACAGGGGGCTCATTCACCCCTCCACTTT.

The CDR3 DNA follows: TGTGCCAGCAGCCGCCTCGCGAGGGGGGAGCTGTTTTTT. The encoded protein is CASSRLARGELFF. V and J are TRBV7-9 and TRBJ2-2; D not resolved. Germline V gene data show CDR1 as SEHNR and CDR2 as FQNEAQ (reference sequence). The CDR3 consists of 13 residues. V lost 5 bases to trimming and J lost 8 bases, with 12 bases between them.

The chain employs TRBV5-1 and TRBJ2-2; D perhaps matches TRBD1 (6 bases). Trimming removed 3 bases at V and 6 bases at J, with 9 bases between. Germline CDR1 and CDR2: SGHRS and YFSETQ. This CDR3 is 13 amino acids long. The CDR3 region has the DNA TGCGCCAGCAGCTCCAGGGGACCCGGGGAGCTGTTTTTT. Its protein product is CASSSRGPGELFF. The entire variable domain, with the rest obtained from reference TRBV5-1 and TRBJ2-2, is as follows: KAGVTQTPRYLIKTRGQQVTLSCSPISGHRSVSWYQQTPGQGLQFLFEYFSETQRNKGNFPGRFSGRQFSNSRSEMNVSTLELGDSALYLCASSSRGPGELFFGEGSRLTVL.

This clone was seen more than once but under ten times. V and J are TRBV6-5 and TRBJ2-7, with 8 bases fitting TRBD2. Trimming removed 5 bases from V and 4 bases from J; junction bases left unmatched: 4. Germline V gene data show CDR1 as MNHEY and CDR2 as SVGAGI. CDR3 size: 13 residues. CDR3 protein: CASSRSGKYEQYF. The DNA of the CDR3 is TGTGCCAGCAGTCGTAGCGGGAAATACGAGCAGTACTTC.

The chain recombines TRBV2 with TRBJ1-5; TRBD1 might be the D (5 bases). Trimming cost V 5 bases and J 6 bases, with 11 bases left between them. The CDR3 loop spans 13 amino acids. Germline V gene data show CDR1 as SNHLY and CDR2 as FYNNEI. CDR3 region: CASSMAGGQPQHF. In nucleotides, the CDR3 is TGTGCCAGCAGTATGGCCGGGGGTCAGCCCCAGCATTTT.

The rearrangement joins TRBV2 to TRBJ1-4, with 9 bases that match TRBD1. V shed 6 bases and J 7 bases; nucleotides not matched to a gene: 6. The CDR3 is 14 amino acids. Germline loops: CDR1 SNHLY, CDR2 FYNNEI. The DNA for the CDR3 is TGTGCCAGCAGGTTAACAGGGGGCAGTGAAAAACTGTTTTTT. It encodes CASRLTGGSEKLFF.

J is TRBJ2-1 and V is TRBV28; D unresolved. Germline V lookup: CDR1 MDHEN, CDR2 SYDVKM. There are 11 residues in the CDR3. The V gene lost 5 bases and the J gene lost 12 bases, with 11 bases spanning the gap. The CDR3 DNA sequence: TGTGCCAGCAGTCCCCGATCAGGGCAGTTCTTC. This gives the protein CASSPRSGQFF.

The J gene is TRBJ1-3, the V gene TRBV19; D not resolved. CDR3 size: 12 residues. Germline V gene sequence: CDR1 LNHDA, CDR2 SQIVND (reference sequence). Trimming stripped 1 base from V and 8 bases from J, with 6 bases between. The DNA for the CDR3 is TGTGCCAGTAGTATAGTACGGGACACCATATATTTT. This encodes CASSIVRDTIYF.

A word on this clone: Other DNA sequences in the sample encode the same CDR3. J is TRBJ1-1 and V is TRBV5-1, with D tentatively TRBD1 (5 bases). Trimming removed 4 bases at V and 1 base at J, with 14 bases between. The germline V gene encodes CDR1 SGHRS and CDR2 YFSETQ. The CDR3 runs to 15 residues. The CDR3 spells CASSTQGAGNTEAFF. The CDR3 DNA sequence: TGCGCCAGCAGCACCCAGGGAGCGGGGAACACTGAAGCTTTCTTT. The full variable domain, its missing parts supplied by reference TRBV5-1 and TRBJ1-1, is KAGVTQTPRYLIKTRGQQVTLSCSPISGHRSVSWYQQTPGQGLQFLFEYFSETQRNKGNFPGRFSGRQFSNSRSEMNVSTLELGDSALYLCASSTQGAGNTEAFFGQGTRLTVV.

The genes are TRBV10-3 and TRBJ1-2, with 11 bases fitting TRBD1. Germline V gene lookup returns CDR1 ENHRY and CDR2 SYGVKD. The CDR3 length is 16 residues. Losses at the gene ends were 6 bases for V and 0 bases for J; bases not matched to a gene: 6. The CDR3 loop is CAIRGTGGNSNYGYTF. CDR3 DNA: TGTGCCATCAGAGGGACAGGGGGGAATTCTAACTATGGCTACACCTTC.

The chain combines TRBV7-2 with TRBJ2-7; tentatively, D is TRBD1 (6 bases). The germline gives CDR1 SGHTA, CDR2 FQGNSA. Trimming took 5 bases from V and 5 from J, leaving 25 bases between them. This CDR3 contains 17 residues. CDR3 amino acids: CASSRFYAGTPYDEQYF. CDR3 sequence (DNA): TGTGCCAGCAGCAGATTCTACGCCGGGACACCCTATGACGAGCAGTACTTC.

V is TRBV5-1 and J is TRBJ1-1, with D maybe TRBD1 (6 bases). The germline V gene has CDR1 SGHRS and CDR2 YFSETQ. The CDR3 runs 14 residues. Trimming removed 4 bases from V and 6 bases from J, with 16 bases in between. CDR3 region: CASSVEWGLAEAFF. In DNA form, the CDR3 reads TGCGCCAGCAGCGTGGAGTGGGGGCTCGCTGAAGCTTTCTTT.

CDR3 in amino acids: CASTPPNRNQPQHF. The CDR3 bases are TGTGCCAGTACCCCCCCTAATCGTAATCAGCCCCAGCATTTT. V is TRBV19 and J is TRBJ1-5, with D hard to call. The CDR3 runs to 14 residues. CDR1 is LNHDA, CDR2 SQIVND, per germline (reference sequence). The V end was cut by 7 bases, the J end by 4 bases, with 14 bases between.

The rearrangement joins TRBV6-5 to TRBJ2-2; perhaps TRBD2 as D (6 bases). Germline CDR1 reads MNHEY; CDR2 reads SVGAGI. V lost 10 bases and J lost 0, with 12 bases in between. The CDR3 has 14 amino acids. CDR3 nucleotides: TGTGCCACCACGGGACTCGCGAACACCGGGGAGCTGTTTTTT. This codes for CATTGLANTGELFF.

The chain's CDR3 is CASRLAVNAGELFF. As DNA, the CDR3 is TGTGCCAGTAGGCTAGCGGTTAACGCCGGGGAGCTGTTTTTT. The gene calls are TRBV19 and TRBJ2-2; 7 bases are a match to TRBD2. The CDR3 has 14 amino acids. Per germline, CDR1 LNHDA and CDR2 SQIVND (reference sequence). Trimming at V came to 6 bases and at J to 6 bases, leaving 7 bases not matched to a gene. The full variable domain, its missing parts supplied by reference TRBV19 and TRBJ2-2, is DGGITQSPKYLFRKEGQNVTLSCEQNLNHDAMYWYRQDPGQGLRLIYYSQIVNDFQKGDIAEGYSVSREKKESFPLTVTSAQKNPTAFYLCASRLAVNAGELFFGEGSRLTVL.

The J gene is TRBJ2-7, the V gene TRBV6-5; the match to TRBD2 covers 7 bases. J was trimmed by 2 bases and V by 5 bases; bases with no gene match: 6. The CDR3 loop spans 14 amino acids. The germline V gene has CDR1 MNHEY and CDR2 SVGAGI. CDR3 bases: TGTGCCAGCAGTCCCGGACTAGGAACCTACGAGCAGTACTTC. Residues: CASSPGLGTYEQYF.

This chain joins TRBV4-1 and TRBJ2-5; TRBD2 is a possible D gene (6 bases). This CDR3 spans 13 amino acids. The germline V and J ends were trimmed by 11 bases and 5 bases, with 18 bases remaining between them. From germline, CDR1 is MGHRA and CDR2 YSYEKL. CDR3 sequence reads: CASQRTGVETQYF. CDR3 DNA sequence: TGCGCCTCTCAGAGAACGGGGGTCGAGACCCAGTACTTC.

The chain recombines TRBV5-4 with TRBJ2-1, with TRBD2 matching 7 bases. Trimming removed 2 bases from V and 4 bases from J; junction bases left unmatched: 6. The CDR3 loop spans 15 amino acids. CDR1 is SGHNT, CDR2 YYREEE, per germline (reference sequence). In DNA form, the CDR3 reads TGTGCCAGCAGCTTAGGTTCTAGCGGATACAATGAGCAGTTCTTC. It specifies CASSLGSSGYNEQFF.

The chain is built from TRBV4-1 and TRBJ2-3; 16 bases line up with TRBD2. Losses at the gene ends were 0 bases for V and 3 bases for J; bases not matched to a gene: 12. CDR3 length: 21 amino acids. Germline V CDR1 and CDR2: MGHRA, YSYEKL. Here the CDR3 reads CASSQDGTGLAGGPRTDTQYF. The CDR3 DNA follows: TGCGCCAGCAGCCAAGATGGTACGGGACTAGCGGGAGGGCCGAGGACAGATACGCAGTATTTT.

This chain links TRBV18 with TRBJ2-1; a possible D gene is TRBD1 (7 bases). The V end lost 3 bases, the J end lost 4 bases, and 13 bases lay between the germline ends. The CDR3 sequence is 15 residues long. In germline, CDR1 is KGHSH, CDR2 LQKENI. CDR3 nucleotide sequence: TGTGCCAGCTCACCGCCCAGGGGGGTTTACAATGAGCAGTTCTTC. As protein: CASSPPRGVYNEQFF.

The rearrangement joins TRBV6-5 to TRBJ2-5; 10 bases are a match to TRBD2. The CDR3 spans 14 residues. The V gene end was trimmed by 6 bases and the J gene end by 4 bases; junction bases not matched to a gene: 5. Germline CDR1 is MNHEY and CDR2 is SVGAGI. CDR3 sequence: CASSLAGASETQYF. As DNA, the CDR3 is TGTGCCAGCAGCCTAGCGGGGGCCTCAGAGACCCAGTACTTC.

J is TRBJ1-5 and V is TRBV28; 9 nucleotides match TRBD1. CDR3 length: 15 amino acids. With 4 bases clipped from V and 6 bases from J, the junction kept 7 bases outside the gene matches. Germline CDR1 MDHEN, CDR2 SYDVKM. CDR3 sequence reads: CASSSITGGIQPQHF. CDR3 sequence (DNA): TGTGCCAGCAGTTCAATCACAGGGGGCATTCAGCCCCAGCATTTT.

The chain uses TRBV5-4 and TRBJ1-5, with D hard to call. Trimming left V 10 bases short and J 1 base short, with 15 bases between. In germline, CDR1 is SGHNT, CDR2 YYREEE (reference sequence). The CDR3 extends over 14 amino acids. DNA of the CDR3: TGTGCCTTTAGCCGGGGAGCCAGCAATCAGCCCCAGCATTTT. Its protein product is CAFSRGASNQPQHF. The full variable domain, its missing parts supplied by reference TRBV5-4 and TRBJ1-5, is ETGVTQSPTHLIKTRGQQVTLRCSSQSGHNTVSWYQQALGQGPQFIFQYYREEENGRGNFPPRFSGLQFPNYSSELNVNALELDDSALYLCAFSRGASNQPQHFGDGTRLSIL.